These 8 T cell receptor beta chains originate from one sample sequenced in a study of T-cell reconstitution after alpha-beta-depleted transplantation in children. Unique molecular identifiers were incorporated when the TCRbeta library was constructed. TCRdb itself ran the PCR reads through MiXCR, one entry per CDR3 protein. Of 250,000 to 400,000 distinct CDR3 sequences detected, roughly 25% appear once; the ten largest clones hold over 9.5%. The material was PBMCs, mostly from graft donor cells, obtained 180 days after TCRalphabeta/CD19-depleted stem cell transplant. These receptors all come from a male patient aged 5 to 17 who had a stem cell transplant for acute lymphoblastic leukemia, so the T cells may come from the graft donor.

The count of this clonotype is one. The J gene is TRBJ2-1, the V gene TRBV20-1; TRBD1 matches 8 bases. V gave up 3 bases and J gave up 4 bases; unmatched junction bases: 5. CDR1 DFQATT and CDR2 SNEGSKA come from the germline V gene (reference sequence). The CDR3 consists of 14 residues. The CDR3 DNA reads TGCAGTGCTAGGGTTGGGACAGGTTACAATGAGCAGTTCTTC. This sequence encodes CSARVGTGYNEQFF.

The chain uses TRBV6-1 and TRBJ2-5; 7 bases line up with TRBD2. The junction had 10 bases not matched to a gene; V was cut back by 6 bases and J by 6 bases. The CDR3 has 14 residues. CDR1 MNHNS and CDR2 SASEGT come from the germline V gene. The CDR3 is CASRDLGGTKTQYF. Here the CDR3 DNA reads TGTGCCAGCAGGGACCTGGGGGGGACGAAGACCCAGTACTTC.

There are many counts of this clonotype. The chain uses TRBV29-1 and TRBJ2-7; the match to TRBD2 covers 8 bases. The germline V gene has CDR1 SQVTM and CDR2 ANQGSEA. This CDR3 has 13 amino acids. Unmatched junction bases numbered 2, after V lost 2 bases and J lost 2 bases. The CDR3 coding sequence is TGCAGCGTTGAACTAGCGGGCCCCTACGAGCAGTACTTC. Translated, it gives CSVELAGPYEQYF.

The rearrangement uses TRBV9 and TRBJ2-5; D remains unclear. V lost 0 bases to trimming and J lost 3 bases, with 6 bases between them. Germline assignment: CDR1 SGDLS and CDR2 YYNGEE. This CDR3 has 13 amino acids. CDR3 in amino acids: CASSVAGKETQYF. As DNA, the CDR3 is TGTGCCAGCAGCGTAGCTGGAAAAGAGACCCAGTACTTC.

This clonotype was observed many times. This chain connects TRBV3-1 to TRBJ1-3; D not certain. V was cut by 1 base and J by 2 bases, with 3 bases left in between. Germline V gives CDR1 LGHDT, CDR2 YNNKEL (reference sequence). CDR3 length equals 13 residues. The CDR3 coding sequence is TGTGCCAGCAGCCAAGGGGCTGGAAACACCATATATTTT. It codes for CASSQGAGNTIYF.

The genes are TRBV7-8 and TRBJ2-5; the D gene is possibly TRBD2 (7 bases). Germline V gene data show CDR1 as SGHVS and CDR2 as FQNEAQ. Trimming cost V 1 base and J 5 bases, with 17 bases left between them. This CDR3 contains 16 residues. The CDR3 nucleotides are TGTGCCAGCAGCTTAGGCTATGGGGGGGCGGTTGAGACCCAGTACTTC. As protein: CASSLGYGGAVETQYF.

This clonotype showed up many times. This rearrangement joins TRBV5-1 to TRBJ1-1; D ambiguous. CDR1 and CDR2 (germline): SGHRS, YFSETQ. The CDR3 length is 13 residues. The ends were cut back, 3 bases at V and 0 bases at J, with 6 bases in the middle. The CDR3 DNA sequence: TGCGCCAGCAGCTCGGTTATGAACACTGAAGCTTTCTTT. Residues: CASSSVMNTEAFF. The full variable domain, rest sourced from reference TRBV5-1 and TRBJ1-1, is KAGVTQTPRYLIKTRGQQVTLSCSPISGHRSVSWYQQTPGQGLQFLFEYFSETQRNKGNFPGRFSGRQFSNSRSEMNVSTLELGDSALYLCASSSVMNTEAFFGQGTRLTVV.

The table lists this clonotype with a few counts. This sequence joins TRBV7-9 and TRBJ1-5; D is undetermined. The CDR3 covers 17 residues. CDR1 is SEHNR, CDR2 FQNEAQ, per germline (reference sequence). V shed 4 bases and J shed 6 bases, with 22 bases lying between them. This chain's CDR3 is CASSSSLATLRTQPQHF. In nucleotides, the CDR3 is TGTGCCAGCAGCTCTAGCTTGGCTACACTGAGGACTCAGCCCCAGCATTTT.